This is a list of T cell receptor beta chains from one sample in a study of blood T cell repertoires in COVID-19. The table came from immunoSEQ multiplex PCR; TCRdb's copy has only in-frame clones and leaves some out. Of roughly 190,000 clones in the sample, around 87% were seen once. Source material: peripheral blood. Receptor source: a man aged 18 to 29 with active or convalescent COVID-19. Both conserved end residues are trimmed from each CDR3. D genes are given only for firm matches.

J gene	V gene	D gene	CDR3 protein
TRBJ1-1	TRBV12-5	-	ASGLVPNSVALQGAPEAF
TRBJ1-5	TRBV7-9	-	ASSLPQGWPQH
TRBJ2-7	TRBV23-1	-	ASSQSAGTYEQY
TRBJ1-4	TRBV10-1	-	ASSECGCRMEEKLF
TRBJ2-7	TRBV5-1	TRBD1	ASSLVSKFRQGAREQY
TRBJ1-2	TRBV6-1	-	ASSEALPAYGYT
TRBJ1-5	TRBV27	-	ASRARNGQNQPQH
TRBJ1-1	TRBV5-4	-	ASSPRTEPNTEAF
TRBJ1-2	TRBV10-1	-	ASSEGRDDYGYT
TRBJ2-7	TRBV5-1	-	ASSSGELAPSYEQY
TRBJ2-3	TRBV5-1	TRBD2	ASSPWTSRADTQY
TRBJ2-4	TRBV28	TRBD1	ASISSGQDRNIQY
TRBJ1-5	TRBV6-1	TRBD1	ASREPGQGVSNQPQH
TRBJ2-2	TRBV12-3/TRBV12-4	-	ASIWGDTGELF
TRBJ2-7	TRBV29-1	-	SVEHGSSYEQY
TRBJ1-6	TRBV19	-	ASKPTDYNSPLH
TRBJ1-2	TRBV2	TRBD1	AIPDRVGGYT
TRBJ2-1	TRBV5-1	TRBD2	ASGWAGVDNEQF
TRBJ2-1	TRBV6-1	TRBD1	ASSERTGPYNEQF
TRBJ2-1	TRBV5-1	TRBD1	ASSRTGRGSYNEQF
TRBJ2-3	TRBV2	-	ASSFQDTQY
TRBJ2-3	TRBV6-6	-	ASSSRTGWADTQY
TRBJ2-5	TRBV27	TRBD1	ASSLDRGPQETQY
TRBJ2-2	TRBV6-5	TRBD1	ASSYLRGLDTGELF
TRBJ2-1	TRBV19	TRBD2	ASSPGTSGTNPYNEQF
TRBJ1-1	TRBV5-4	-	ASSFQGAMNTEAF
TRBJ2-1	TRBV5-6	-	ASQPESSYNEQF
TRBJ1-4	TRBV28	-	ASSLGNGQRSWNELF
TRBJ2-7	TRBV9	-	ASSAAPDSSYEQY
TRBJ1-4	TRBV4-2	-	ASSQRTTQRNEKLF
TRBJ2-3	TRBV4-2	TRBD2	ASTPTPAGGPGTQY
TRBJ1-3	TRBV5-1	-	ASSSRPGVGNTIY
TRBJ1-1	TRBV4-3	TRBD1	ASSPQIGLGTAEAF
TRBJ2-1	TRBV6-2/TRBV6-3	-	ASSTLAYNEQF
TRBJ1-2	TRBV19	TRBD1	ASGTGGSHGYT
TRBJ1-6	TRBV2	-	ASSDYRVRDSPLH
TRBJ2-7	TRBV13	-	ASSLAGDRNEQY
TRBJ2-4	TRBV19	-	ASSILRENIQY
TRBJ1-1	TRBV4-1	-	ASKGILKSTEAF
TRBJ1-1	TRBV4-1	-	ASSHVSPGTEAF
TRBJ2-3	TRBV9	TRBD2	ASSVGLAGEGPDTQY
TRBJ2-5	TRBV6-2/TRBV6-3	-	ASSYIPETQY
TRBJ1-5	TRBV5-4	-	ASSSNRDQPQH
TRBJ2-3	TRBV19	-	ASSWSSGTDTQY
TRBJ1-1	TRBV30	TRBD1	AWRGQPNTEAF
TRBJ1-1	TRBV7-2	TRBD1	ASSRDRGNTEAF
TRBJ2-1	TRBV5-4	TRBD2	ASSGRLAEQF
TRBJ1-5	TRBV7-2	-	ASSLGGYSNQPQH
TRBJ1-2	TRBV6-1	TRBD1	ASSEWGTANLYGYT
TRBJ2-7	TRBV19	-	ASSISGAYEQY